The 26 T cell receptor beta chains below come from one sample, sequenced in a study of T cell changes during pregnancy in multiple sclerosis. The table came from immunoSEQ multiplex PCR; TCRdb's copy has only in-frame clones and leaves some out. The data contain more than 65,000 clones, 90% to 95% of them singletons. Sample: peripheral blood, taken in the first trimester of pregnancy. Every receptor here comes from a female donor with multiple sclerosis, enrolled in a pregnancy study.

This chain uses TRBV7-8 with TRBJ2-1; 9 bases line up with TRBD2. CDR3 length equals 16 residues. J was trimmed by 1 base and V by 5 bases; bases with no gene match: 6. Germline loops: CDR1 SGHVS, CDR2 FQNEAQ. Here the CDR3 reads CASSPISGSSYNEQFF. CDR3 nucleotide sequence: TGTGCCAGCAGCCCGATTAGCGGGAGTTCCTACAATGAGCAGTTCTTC.

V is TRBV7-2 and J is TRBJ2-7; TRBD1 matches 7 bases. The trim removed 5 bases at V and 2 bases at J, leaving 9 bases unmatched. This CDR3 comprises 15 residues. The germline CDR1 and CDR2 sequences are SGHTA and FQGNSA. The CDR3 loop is CASSPSRDRAYEQYF. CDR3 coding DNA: TGTGCCAGCAGCCCGAGCCGGGACAGAGCCTACGAGCAGTACTTC.

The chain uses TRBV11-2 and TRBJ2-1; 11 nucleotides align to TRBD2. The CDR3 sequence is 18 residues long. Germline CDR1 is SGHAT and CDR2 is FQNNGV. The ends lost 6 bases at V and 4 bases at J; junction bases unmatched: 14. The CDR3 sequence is CASRPAIYSGRDYNEQFF. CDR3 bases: TGTGCCAGCAGGCCTGCTATCTATAGCGGGAGGGATTACAATGAGCAGTTCTTC.

The CDR3 here is CSVEDLSGQGLGANVLTF. Here the CDR3 DNA reads TGCAGCGTTGAAGATCTTTCAGGACAGGGTCTTGGGGCCAACGTCCTGACTTTC. The chain has TRBV29-1 and TRBJ2-6; 8 bases are shared with TRBD1. V shed 0 bases and J 3 bases; nucleotides not matched to a gene: 10. CDR3 size: 18 residues. The V gene's germline CDR1 is SQVTM and CDR2 ANQGSEA.

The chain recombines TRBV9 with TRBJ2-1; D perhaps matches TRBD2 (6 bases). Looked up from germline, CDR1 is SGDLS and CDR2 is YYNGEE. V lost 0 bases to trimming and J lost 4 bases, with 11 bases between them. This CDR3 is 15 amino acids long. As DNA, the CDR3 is TGTGCCAGCAGCGTAGAGTGGGCGGGGTACAATGAGCAGTTCTTC. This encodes CASSVEWAGYNEQFF.

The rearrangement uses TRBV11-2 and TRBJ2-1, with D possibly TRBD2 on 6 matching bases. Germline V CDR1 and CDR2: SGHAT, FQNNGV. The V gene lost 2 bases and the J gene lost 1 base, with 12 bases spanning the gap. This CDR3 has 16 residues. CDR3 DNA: TGTGCCAGCAGCTTATGGAGGGCAGGGTCCTACAATGAGCAGTTCTTC. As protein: CASSLWRAGSYNEQFF.

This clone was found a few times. CDR3 residues: CASSVGGVLNTEAFF. For the CDR3, the DNA is TGTGCCAGCAGCGTAGGTGGAGTACTGAACACTGAAGCTTTCTTT. V usage is TRBV9 and J usage is TRBJ1-1; D call uncertain. The CDR3 extends over 15 amino acids. V shed 0 bases and J shed 0 bases, with 9 bases lying between them. The V gene's germline CDR1 is SGDLS and CDR2 YYNGEE.

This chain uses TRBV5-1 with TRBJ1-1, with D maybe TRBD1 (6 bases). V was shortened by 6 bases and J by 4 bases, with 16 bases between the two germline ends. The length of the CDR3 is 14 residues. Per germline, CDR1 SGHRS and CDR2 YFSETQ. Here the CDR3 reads CASTRGQGGTEAFF. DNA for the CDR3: TGCGCCAGCACCAGGGGTCAAGGGGGCACTGAAGCTTTCTTT.

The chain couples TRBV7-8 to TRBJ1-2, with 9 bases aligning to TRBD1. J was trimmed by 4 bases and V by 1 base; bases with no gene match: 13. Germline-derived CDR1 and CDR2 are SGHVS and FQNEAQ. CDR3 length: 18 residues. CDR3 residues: CASSLEEIGTGSGYGYTF. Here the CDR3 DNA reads TGTGCCAGCAGCTTAGAAGAGATCGGGACAGGGTCTGGCTATGGCTACACCTTC.

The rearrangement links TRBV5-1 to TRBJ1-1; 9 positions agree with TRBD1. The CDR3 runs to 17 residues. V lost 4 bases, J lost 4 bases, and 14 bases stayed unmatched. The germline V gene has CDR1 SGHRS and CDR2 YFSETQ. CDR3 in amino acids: CASSEGTGWDTGTEAFF. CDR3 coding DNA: TGCGCCAGCAGCGAAGGGACAGGGTGGGATACGGGCACTGAAGCTTTCTTT.

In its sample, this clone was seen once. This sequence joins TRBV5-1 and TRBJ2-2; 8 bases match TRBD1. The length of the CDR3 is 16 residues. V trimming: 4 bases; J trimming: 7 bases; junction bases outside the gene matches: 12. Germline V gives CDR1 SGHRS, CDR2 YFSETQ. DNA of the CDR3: TGCGCCAGCAGCACAACAGGGGGAAGGCTTATCGGGGAGCTGTTTTTT. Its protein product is CASSTTGGRLIGELFF.

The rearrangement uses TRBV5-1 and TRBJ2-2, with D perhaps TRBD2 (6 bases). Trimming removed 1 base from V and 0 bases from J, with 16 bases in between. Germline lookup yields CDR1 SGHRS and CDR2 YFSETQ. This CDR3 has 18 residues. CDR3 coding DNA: TGCGCCAGCAGCTTGAAAGGGAGGTTACTCGCGAACACCGGGGAGCTGTTTTTT. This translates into CASSLKGRLLANTGELFF.

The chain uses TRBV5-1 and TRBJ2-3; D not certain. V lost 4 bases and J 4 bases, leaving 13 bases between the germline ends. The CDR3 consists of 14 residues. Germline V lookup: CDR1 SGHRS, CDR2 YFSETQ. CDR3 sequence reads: CASSRKDSADTQYF. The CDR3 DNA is TGCGCCAGCAGCCGCAAAGACTCTGCAGATACGCAGTATTTT.

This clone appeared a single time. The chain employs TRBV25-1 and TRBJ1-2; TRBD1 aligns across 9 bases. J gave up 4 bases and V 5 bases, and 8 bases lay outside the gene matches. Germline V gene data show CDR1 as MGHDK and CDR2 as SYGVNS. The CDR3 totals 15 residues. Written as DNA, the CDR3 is TGTGCCAGCAGTCCCTACAGGGGGCAAGGCTATGGCTACACCTTC. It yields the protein CASSPYRGQGYGYTF.

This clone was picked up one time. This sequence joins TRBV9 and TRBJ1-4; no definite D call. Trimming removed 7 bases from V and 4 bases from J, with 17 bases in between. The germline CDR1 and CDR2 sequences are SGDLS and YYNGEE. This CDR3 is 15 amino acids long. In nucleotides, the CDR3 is TGTGCCAGCTCCCGCCTTGGCAGGCGTAATGAAAAACTGTTTTTT. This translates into CASSRLGRRNEKLFF.

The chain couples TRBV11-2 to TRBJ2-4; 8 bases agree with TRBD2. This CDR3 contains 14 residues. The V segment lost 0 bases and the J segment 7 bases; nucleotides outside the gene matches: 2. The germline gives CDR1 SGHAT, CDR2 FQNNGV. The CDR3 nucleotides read TGTGCCAGCAGCTTAGACGGGGGGGCGAACATTCAGTACTTC. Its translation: CASSLDGGANIQYF.

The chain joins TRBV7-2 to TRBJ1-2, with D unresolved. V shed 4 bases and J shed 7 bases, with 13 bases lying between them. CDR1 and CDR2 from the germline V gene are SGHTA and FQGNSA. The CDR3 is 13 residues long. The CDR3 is CASSSLRLPGYTF. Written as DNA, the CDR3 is TGTGCCAGCAGCTCCTTGCGCCTGCCTGGCTACACCTTC.

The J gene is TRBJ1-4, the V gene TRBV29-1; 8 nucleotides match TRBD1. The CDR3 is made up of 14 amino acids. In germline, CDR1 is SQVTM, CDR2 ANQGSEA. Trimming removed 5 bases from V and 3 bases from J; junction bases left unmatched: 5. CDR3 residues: CSVRLTGANEKLFF. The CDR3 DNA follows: TGCAGCGTTCGGCTGACAGGGGCTAATGAAAAACTGTTTTTT. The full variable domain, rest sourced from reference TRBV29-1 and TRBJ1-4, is SAVISQKPSRDICQRGTSLTIQCQVDSQVTMMFWYRQQPGQSLTLIATANQGSEATYESGFVIDKFPISRPNLTFSTLTVSNMSPEDSSIYLCSVRLTGANEKLFFGSGTQLSVL.

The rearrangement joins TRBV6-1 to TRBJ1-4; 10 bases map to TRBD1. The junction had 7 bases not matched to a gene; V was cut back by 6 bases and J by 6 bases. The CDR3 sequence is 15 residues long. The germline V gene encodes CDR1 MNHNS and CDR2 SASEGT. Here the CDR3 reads CASSHRDRGHEKLFF. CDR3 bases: TGTGCCAGCAGCCACCGGGACAGGGGCCATGAAAAACTGTTTTTT.

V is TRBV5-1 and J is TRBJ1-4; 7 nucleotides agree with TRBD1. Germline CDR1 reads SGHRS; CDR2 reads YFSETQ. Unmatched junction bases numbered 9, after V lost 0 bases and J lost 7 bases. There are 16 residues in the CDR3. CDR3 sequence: CASSLVPGQLSEKLFF. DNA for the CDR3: TGCGCCAGCAGCTTGGTCCCGGGACAGCTTAGTGAAAAACTGTTTTTT.

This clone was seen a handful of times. For the CDR3, the DNA is TGTGCCAGCAGCTCTCCGGGAGAAGCTTTCTTT. Translation: CASSSPGEAFF. This chain joins TRBV14 and TRBJ1-1; D unclear. Trimming took 5 bases from V and 8 from J, leaving 9 bases between them. Germline values: CDR1 SGHDN, CDR2 FVKESK. The CDR3 spans 11 residues. The full variable domain, completed using reference TRBV14 and TRBJ1-1, is EAGVTQFPSHSVIEKGQTVTLRCDPISGHDNLYWYRRVMGKEIKFLLHFVKESKQDESGMPNNRFLAERTGGTYSTLKVQPAELEDSGVYFCASSSPGEAFFGQGTRLTVV.

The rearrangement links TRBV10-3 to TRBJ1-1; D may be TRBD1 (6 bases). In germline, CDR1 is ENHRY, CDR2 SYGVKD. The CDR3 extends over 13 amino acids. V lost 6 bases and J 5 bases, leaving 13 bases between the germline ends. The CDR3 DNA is TGTGCCATCAGCCCCCAGGGGAAGACTGAAGCTTTCTTT. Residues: CAISPQGKTEAFF.

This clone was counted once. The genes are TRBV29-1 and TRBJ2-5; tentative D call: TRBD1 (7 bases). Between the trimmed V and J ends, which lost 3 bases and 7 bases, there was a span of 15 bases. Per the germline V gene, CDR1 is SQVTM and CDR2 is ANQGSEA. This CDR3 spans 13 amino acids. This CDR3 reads CSVEGRGDGTQYF. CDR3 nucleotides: TGCAGCGTTGAGGGCAGGGGGGATGGGACCCAGTACTTC.

CDR3 loop: CASSTRGGSYNEQFF. The DNA of the CDR3 is TGTGCCAGCAGTACGCGGGGGGGTTCCTACAATGAGCAGTTCTTC. The chain joins TRBV6-5 to TRBJ2-1, with 9 positions matching TRBD2. The junction had 3 bases not matched to a gene; V was cut back by 5 bases and J by 1 base. The germline V gene encodes CDR1 MNHEY and CDR2 SVGAGI. The CDR3 covers 15 residues.

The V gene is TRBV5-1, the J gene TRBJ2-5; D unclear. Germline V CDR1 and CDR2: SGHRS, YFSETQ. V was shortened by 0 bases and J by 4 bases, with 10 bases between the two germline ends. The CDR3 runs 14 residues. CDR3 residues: CASSLVAERETQYF. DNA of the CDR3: TGCGCCAGCAGCTTGGTTGCAGAAAGAGAGACCCAGTACTTC.

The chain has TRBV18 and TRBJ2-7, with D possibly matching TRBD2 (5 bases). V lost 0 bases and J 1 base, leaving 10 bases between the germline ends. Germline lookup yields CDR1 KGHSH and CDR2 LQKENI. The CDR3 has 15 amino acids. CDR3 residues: CASSPPAVGSYEQYF. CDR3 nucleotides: TGTGCCAGCTCACCACCAGCGGTCGGATCCTACGAGCAGTACTTC.